What follows are 27 T cell receptor beta chains derived from one specimen sequenced in a study of cytomegalovirus exposure and HLA in healthy donors. Researchers ran the PCR with 60 Vbeta and 13 Jbeta primers. Sequenced by immunoSEQ multiplex PCR; TCRdb stores in-frame clones only, minus some. Of about 180,000 clones in the sample, 75% to 90% are singletons; the top ten hold around 7.3%. Sequencing used PBMCs. The receptors come from a man aged 25-40 years in good health and CMV-seropositive.

The J gene is TRBJ2-1, the V gene TRBV30; D is undetermined. Germline V gene sequence: CDR1 GTSNPN, CDR2 SVGIG (reference sequence). The CDR3 sequence is 15 residues long. The V gene lost 5 bases and the J gene lost 5 bases, with 19 bases spanning the gap. The CDR3 loop reads CAWASRQSWDNEQFF. The DNA of the CDR3 is TGTGCCTGGGCCTCCCGACAATCTTGGGACAATGAGCAGTTCTTC.

V gene TRBV4-3 combines with J gene TRBJ1-2; no definite D call. Trimming removed 1 base from V and 5 bases from J, with 17 bases in between. Germline CDR1 and CDR2: LGHNA and YSLEER. CDR3 length: 16 amino acids. CDR3 loop: CASSQGLSPMRYGYTF. CDR3 nucleotide sequence: TGCGCCAGCAGCCAAGGGCTCTCCCCAATGAGGTATGGCTACACCTTC.

The rearrangement links TRBV30 to TRBJ2-5; 8 bases line up with TRBD2. Unmatched junction bases numbered 4, after V lost 3 bases and J lost 4 bases. Germline CDR1 is GTSNPN and CDR2 is SVGIG (reference sequence). This CDR3 is built from 13 residues. In DNA, the CDR3 is TGTGCCTGGAGGGTAAGCGGGAGAGAGACCCAGTACTTC. Amino acid sequence: CAWRVSGRETQYF.

The V and J genes are TRBV27 and TRBJ1-2, with 10 bases identical to TRBD1. With V trimmed by 4 bases and J by 4 bases, 6 bases remained unmatched. The CDR3 covers 15 residues. CDR1 MNHEY and CDR2 SMNVEV come from the germline V gene (reference sequence). CDR3 in DNA: TGTGCCAGCAGTTACTCGGACAGGGGGGGCTATGGCTACACCTTC. It codes for CASSYSDRGGYGYTF.

The V call is TRBV7-8, the J call TRBJ2-1; 7 nucleotides line up with TRBD1. This CDR3 contains 16 residues. In germline, CDR1 is SGHVS, CDR2 FQNEAQ. After removal of 3 bases from V and 2 bases from J, the junction contained 7 bases not matched to a gene. Here the CDR3 DNA reads TGTGCCAGCAGCTTGGGACCGGGACAGCCCTACAATGAGCAGTTCTTC. Translated, it gives CASSLGPGQPYNEQFF.

The V gene is TRBV5-6, the J gene TRBJ1-3; TRBD1 agrees at 7 bases. This CDR3 is 14 amino acids long. The ends lost 3 bases at V and 2 bases at J; junction bases unmatched: 2. The germline V gene has CDR1 SGHDT and CDR2 YYEEEE. In nucleotides, the CDR3 is TGTGCCAGCAGCTCCGGGACAGCTGGAAACACCATATATTTT. Its translation: CASSSGTAGNTIYF. Looking up the rest from reference TRBV5-6 and TRBJ1-3 gives the full variable domain: DAGVTQSPTHLIKTRGQQVTLRCSPKSGHDTVSWYQQALGQGPQFIFQYYEEEERQRGNFPDRFSGHQFPNYSSELNVNALLLGDSALYLCASSSGTAGNTIYFGEGSWLTVV.

This clone appeared once. This chain joins TRBV4-1 and TRBJ2-1; 12 bases are shared with TRBD2. V shed 4 bases and J 8 bases; nucleotides not matched to a gene: 27. The CDR3 loop spans 22 amino acids. Per germline, CDR1 MGHRA and CDR2 YSYEKL. The CDR3, as DNA: TGCGCCAGCAGCCTGGCCGCTTCGGGAGGGGCGCGATCTAGCGGGAGGGTGTATGAGCAGTTCTTC. Encoded protein: CASSLAASGGARSSGRVYEQFF.

A note on this clone: The identical CDR3 is also encoded by other nucleotide sequences in the sample. The CDR3 region is CASSQEWVAGGPYNEQFF. The CDR3 DNA follows: TGCGCCAGCAGCCAAGAATGGGTAGCGGGGGGCCCCTACAATGAGCAGTTCTTC. The J gene is TRBJ2-1, the V gene TRBV4-3; 10 bases map to TRBD2. Trimming at V came to 0 bases and at J to 2 bases, leaving 7 bases not matched to a gene. CDR1 and CDR2 from the germline V gene are LGHNA and YSLEER. The CDR3 covers 18 residues.

The V call is TRBV12-5, the J call TRBJ1-2; a possible D gene is TRBD1 (6 bases). Germline CDR1 is LGHNT and CDR2 is FRNRAP. This CDR3 is 15 amino acids long. V lost 1 base to trimming and J lost 0 bases, with 9 bases between them. CDR3 bases: TGTGCTAGTGGTTTGGCGGACAGAGCTAACTATGGCTACACCTTC. It is translated as CASGLADRANYGYTF.

This clone was seen only a few times. The rearrangement joins TRBV5-1 to TRBJ1-1; 7 bases are a match to TRBD1. The V gene end was trimmed by 0 bases and the J gene end by 2 bases; junction bases not matched to a gene: 1. Germline V gene lookup returns CDR1 SGHRS and CDR2 YFSETQ. The CDR3 has 14 residues. This chain's CDR3 is CASSLEGGNTEAFF. The CDR3 DNA reads as TGCGCCAGCAGCTTGGAAGGGGGCAACACTGAAGCTTTCTTT. Variable domain in full (rest from reference TRBV5-1 and TRBJ1-1): KAGVTQTPRYLIKTRGQQVTLSCSPISGHRSVSWYQQTPGQGLQFLFEYFSETQRNKGNFPGRFSGRQFSNSRSEMNVSTLELGDSALYLCASSLEGGNTEAFFGQGTRLTVV.

Of note for this clone: The junction departs from the called germline gene at one end, perhaps through a read error. V is TRBV7-9 and J is TRBJ2-7; D is unresolved. Germline CDR1 SEHNR, CDR2 FQNEAQ (reference sequence). This CDR3 is built from 15 residues. CDR3 DNA sequence: TGTTCCAGCAGCTTAGTGCCTCCCACTTCCTACGAGCAGTACTTC. Protein: CSSSLVPPTSYEQYF.

V and J are TRBV4-1 and TRBJ1-3; perhaps TRBD1 as D (6 bases). The CDR3 is 19 residues long. Germline CDR1 and CDR2: MGHRA and YSYEKL. Trimming left V 0 bases short and J 0 bases short, with 18 bases between. In nucleotides, the CDR3 is TGCGCCAGCAGCCAAGATCTAGGGATTGACAGGAGCTCTGGAAACACCATATATTTT. Amino acids: CASSQDLGIDRSSGNTIYF.

The rearrangement links TRBV7-2 to TRBJ2-7, with TRBD1 matching 9 bases. This CDR3 has 15 amino acids. The trim removed 6 bases at V and 2 bases at J, leaving 8 bases unmatched. From germline, CDR1 is SGHTA and CDR2 FQGNSA. The CDR3 here is CASRPTGGQAYEQYF. In DNA form, the CDR3 reads TGTGCCAGCAGGCCGACAGGGGGTCAAGCCTACGAGCAGTACTTC.

The chain recombines TRBV7-9 with TRBJ1-6; tentatively, D is TRBD1 (5 bases). This CDR3 has 14 residues. Germline CDR1 SEHNR, CDR2 FQNEAQ (reference sequence). The germline V and J ends were trimmed by 5 bases and 9 bases, with 14 bases remaining between them. In DNA form, the CDR3 reads TGTGCCAGCAGCCGGGATGCGGGGGGTTCACCCCTCCACTTT. It translates to CASSRDAGGSPLHF.

The genes are TRBV6-5 and TRBJ2-7; weak D call: TRBD2 (5 bases). Trimming stripped 6 bases from V and 7 bases from J, with 22 bases between. The CDR3 totals 15 residues. Germline CDR1 is MNHEY and CDR2 is SVGAGI. The chain's CDR3 is CASRPPGGPAEEQYF. The CDR3 DNA is TGTGCCAGCAGACCCCCCGGCGGGCCAGCGGAAGAGCAGTACTTC.

The V gene is TRBV6-5, the J gene TRBJ2-3, with TRBD1 as a possible D gene (6 bases). Trimming took off 7 bases at V and 4 bases at J, with 18 bases between the two ends. This CDR3 has 15 amino acids. Germline V lookup: CDR1 MNHEY, CDR2 SVGAGI. The CDR3: CASTPGTSSADTQYF. The CDR3 nucleotides are TGTGCCAGCACCCCCGGGACAAGTTCGGCAGATACGCAGTATTTT.

The V and J genes are TRBV23-1 and TRBJ1-2; 9 nucleotides match TRBD1. TRBV23-1 is filed as an ORF, its function uncertain. This CDR3 contains 16 residues. Germline trimming cut 4 bases from V and 2 bases from J; bases unmatched to any gene: 8. DNA for the CDR3: TGCGCCAGCAGTCCGCGAGGACAGGGGCGCAACTATGGCTACACCTTC. It codes for CASSPRGQGRNYGYTF.

The gene calls are TRBV30 and TRBJ1-2; 7 nucleotides line up with TRBD1. This CDR3 contains 16 residues. CDR1 GTSNPN and CDR2 SVGIG come from the germline V gene (reference sequence). Germline trimming cut 0 bases from V and 2 bases from J; bases unmatched to any gene: 9. As DNA, the CDR3 is TGTGCCTGGAGTGTACCGGACAGGTTCGTAAACTATGGCTACACCTTC. This gives the protein CAWSVPDRFVNYGYTF.

V gene TRBV7-9 combines with J gene TRBJ2-7; tentatively, D is TRBD2 (6 bases). This CDR3 has 14 residues. Germline V gives CDR1 SEHNR, CDR2 FQNEAQ (reference sequence). The V end lost 5 bases, the J end lost 2 bases, and 13 bases lay between the germline ends. The CDR3 nucleotides are TGTGCCAGCAGCCCATGGGACTCTCCCTACGAGCAGTACTTC. Protein sequence: CASSPWDSPYEQYF. Looking up the rest from reference TRBV7-9 and TRBJ2-7 gives the full variable domain: DTGVSQNPRHKITKRGQNVTFRCDPISEHNRLYWYRQTLGQGPEFLTYFQNEAQLEKSRLLSDRFSAERPKGSFSTLEIQRTEQGDSAMYLCASSPWDSPYEQYFGPGTRLTVT.

To note about this clone: Additional DNA sequences in this sample encode the identical CDR3. This chain uses TRBV7-9 with TRBJ1-2; 9 bases align to TRBD1. Germline V lookup: CDR1 SEHNR, CDR2 FQNEAQ (reference sequence). V trimming: 5 bases; J trimming: 2 bases; junction bases outside the gene matches: 3. This CDR3 contains 14 residues. The CDR3 region is CASSPGQGNYGYTF. In nucleotides, the CDR3 is TGTGCCAGCAGCCCGGGACAGGGCAACTATGGCTACACCTTC.

The V gene is TRBV5-5, the J gene TRBJ1-5; 9 bases agree with TRBD1. Germline V gene lookup returns CDR1 SGHKS and CDR2 YYEKEE (reference sequence). The V segment lost 4 bases and the J segment 2 bases; nucleotides outside the gene matches: 1. The CDR3 has 14 amino acids. The DNA for the CDR3 is TGTGCCAGCAGCCGGGACAGGGGCAATCAGCCCCAGCATTTT. It codes for CASSRDRGNQPQHF.

This chain connects TRBV5-8 to TRBJ2-3; D may be TRBD2 (6 bases). Germline V gene data show CDR1 as SGHTS and CDR2 as YDEGEE. The CDR3 is 14 amino acids. The V gene lost 0 bases and the J gene lost 3 bases, with 8 bases spanning the gap. Written as DNA, the CDR3 is TGTGCCAGCAGCTTGGTGCGGGGTACAGATACGCAGTATTTT. Translating gives CASSLVRGTDTQYF.

The chain links TRBV5-6 to TRBJ1-1, with 11 bases fitting TRBD1. The CDR3 totals 15 residues. V shed 4 bases and J 4 bases; nucleotides not matched to a gene: 6. Germline assignment: CDR1 SGHDT and CDR2 YYEEEE. CDR3 loop: CASSPGTGGPTEAFF. In DNA, the CDR3 is TGTGCCAGCAGCCCGGGGACAGGGGGACCCACTGAAGCTTTCTTT.

This clone was counted a single time. A read error may account for a junction end that differs from germline. This chain uses TRBV5-1 with TRBJ1-6; TRBD1 might be the D (6 bases). The germline V gene encodes CDR1 SGHRS and CDR2 YFSETQ. The CDR3 has 18 amino acids. The CDR3 nucleotides read TGCGCCAGCAGCGAGGCAACAGGGTCTAGCTCCTATAATTCACCCCCCCACTTT. This encodes CASSEATGSSSYNSPPHF.

This chain connects TRBV20-1 to TRBJ1-2, with D tentatively TRBD1 (6 bases). Trimming took off 5 bases at V and 8 bases at J, with 9 bases between the two ends. The CDR3 has 10 amino acids. The V gene's germline CDR1 is DFQATT and CDR2 SNEGSKA (reference sequence). CDR3 DNA sequence: TGCAGTGCTGGGGGGGGCGGCTACACCTTC. This codes for CSAGGGGYTF.

This sequence joins TRBV14 and TRBJ2-7; 12 bases agree with TRBD2. Germline trimming cut 4 bases from V and 5 bases from J; bases unmatched to any gene: 9. Germline lookup yields CDR1 SGHDN and CDR2 FVKESK. The CDR3 has 16 amino acids. The CDR3 DNA sequence: TGTGCCAGCAGCCTCCTACCTAGCGGGGGGGCAGACGAGCAGTACTTC. Its translation is CASSLLPSGGADEQYF.

This chain connects TRBV11-3 to TRBJ2-7; 9 bases align to TRBD2. CDR3 length equals 15 residues. Per germline, CDR1 SGHNT and CDR2 YENEEA. V shed 1 base and J 7 bases; nucleotides not matched to a gene: 8. CDR3 region: CASSLGASGEREQYF. CDR3 sequence (DNA): TGTGCCAGCAGCTTAGGGGCTAGCGGGGAGCGGGAGCAGTACTTC.